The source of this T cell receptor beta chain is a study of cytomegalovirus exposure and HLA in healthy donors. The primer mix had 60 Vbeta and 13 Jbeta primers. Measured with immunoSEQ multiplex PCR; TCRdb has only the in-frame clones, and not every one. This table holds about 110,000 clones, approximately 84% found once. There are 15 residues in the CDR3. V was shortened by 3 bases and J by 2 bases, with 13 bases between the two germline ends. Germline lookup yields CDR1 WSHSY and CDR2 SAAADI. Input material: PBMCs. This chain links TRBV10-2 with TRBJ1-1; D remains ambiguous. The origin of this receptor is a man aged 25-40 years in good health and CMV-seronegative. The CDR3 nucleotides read TGCGCCAGCAGTGATCACCGGGATGGCAACACTGAAGCTTTCTTT. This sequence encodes CASSDHRDGNTEAFF.